The source of this T cell receptor (beta chain) is a study of T-cell reconstitution after alpha-beta-depleted transplantation in children. Study results and caveats: Recipient T cells and thymic progenitors that survived gave rise to the high TCRbeta diversity observed at day 60 in some patients. Reported findings indicate that, about two months after transplant, alpha-beta T cells came from several hundred expanded clones, which were derived from non-depleted graft cells. Among T cells one year after transplant, newly produced cells accounted for most counts and diversity.

The CDR3 sequence is 13 residues long. Losses at the gene ends were 6 bases for V and 5 bases for J; bases not matched to a gene: 4. This clonotype was detected many times. Its antigen is not identified. Preparation of the TCRbeta library was carried out with unique molecular identifiers. TCRdb ran MiXCR on the PCR reads and lists one entry per CDR3 protein. The sample comprises 25,000 to 35,000 distinct CDR3 sequences, about 6.7% of which are singletons, and approximately 30% rests with the top ten. The TCR originated in a child under three years old who had a stem cell transplant for acute myeloid leukemia, so the T cells may come from the graft donor. The chain has TRBV12-3 or TRBV12-4 and TRBJ1-1, with 9 positions matching TRBD1. The sequences come from peripheral blood, collected 60 days after TCRalphabeta/CD19-depleted stem cell transplant. Here the CDR3 DNA reads TGTGCCAGCAGGGACAGGGGAGAAACTGAAGCTTTCTTT. It yields the protein CASRDRGETEAFF.